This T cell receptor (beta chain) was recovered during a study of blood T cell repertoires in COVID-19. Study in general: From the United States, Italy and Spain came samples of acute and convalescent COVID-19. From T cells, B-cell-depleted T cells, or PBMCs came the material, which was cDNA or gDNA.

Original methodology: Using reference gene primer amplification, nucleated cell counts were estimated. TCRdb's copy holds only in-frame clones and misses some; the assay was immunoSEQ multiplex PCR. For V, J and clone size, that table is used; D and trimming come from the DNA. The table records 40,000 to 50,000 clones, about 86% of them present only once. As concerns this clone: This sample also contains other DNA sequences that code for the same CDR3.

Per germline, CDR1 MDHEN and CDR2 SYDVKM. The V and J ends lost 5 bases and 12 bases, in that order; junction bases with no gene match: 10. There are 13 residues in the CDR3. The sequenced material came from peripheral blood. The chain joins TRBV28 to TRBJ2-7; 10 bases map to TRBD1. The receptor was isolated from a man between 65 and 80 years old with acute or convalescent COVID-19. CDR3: CASSNRDRGRGYF. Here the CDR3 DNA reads TGTGCCAGCAGTAACCGAGACAGGGGGCGTGGGTACTTC.